The 26 T cell receptor beta chains below come from one sample, sequenced in a study of neurological immune-mediated disorders. TCRdb fed the 5' RACE reads into MiXCR, producing one record per CDR3 protein. The sample has about 74,000 distinct CDR3 sequences, around 5% seen once; the top ten hold 6.5% to 9%. Sequencing used PBMCs. These receptors were taken from a man younger than 35 with multiple sclerosis.

This clonotype was seen at least ten times. The chain links TRBV24-1 to TRBJ2-1; D is perhaps TRBD1 (6 bases). The CDR3 runs to 16 residues. Deletions cut 4 bases from V and 4 bases from J, with 16 bases between. Germline V CDR1 and CDR2: KGHDR, SFDVKD. CDR3 bases: TGTGCCACCAGTGAACCTGACAGGCCCGATTACAATGAGCAGTTCTTC. This codes for CATSEPDRPDYNEQFF.

This clonotype came up many times. The chain links TRBV20-1 to TRBJ2-1, with D unresolved. Trimming took 1 base from V and 3 from J, leaving 7 bases between them. CDR1 and CDR2 (germline): DFQATT, SNEGSKA (reference sequence). This CDR3 has 13 amino acids. The CDR3 region has the DNA TGCAGTGCTAGAGGGGCAGGCTACAATGAGCAGTTCTTC. It encodes CSARGAGYNEQFF.

V is TRBV6-5 and J is TRBJ2-7, with TRBD2 matching 11 bases. Trimming took 5 bases from V and 4 from J; bases not matched to a gene: 7. This CDR3 comprises 15 residues. The germline CDR1 and CDR2 sequences are MNHEY and SVGAGI. This CDR3 is CASSRASSGGYEQYF. The CDR3 DNA reads TGTGCCAGCAGTCGGGCGTCTAGCGGGGGGTACGAGCAGTACTTC.

In its sample, this clonotype was seen many times. The J gene is TRBJ2-1, the V gene TRBV5-1; TRBD1 matches at 7 bases. The junction had 12 bases not matched to a gene; V was cut back by 4 bases and J by 2 bases. The CDR3 extends over 17 amino acids. The germline V gene encodes CDR1 SGHRS and CDR2 YFSETQ. The DNA for the CDR3 is TGCGCCAGCAGCCGGAAGCCCCAGGGGGACACCTACAATGAGCAGTTCTTC. Amino acid sequence: CASSRKPQGDTYNEQFF. The whole variable domain, filled in from reference TRBV5-1 and TRBJ2-1, reads KAGVTQTPRYLIKTRGQQVTLSCSPISGHRSVSWYQQTPGQGLQFLFEYFSETQRNKGNFPGRFSGRQFSNSRSEMNVSTLELGDSALYLCASSRKPQGDTYNEQFFGPGTRLTVL.

This clonotype was seen repeatedly, ten times or more. Germline is not matched at one junction end, which may reflect a read error. The V gene is TRBV5-6, the J gene TRBJ1-5, with 9 bases that match TRBD1. This CDR3 contains 12 residues. Looked up from germline, CDR1 is SGHDT and CDR2 is YYEEEE. The CDR3 loop reads CASSFRQGVLNF. CDR3 bases: TGTGCCAGCAGCTTTAGACAGGGGGTATTGAATTTT.

This clonotype was seen many times. The chain has TRBV7-7 and TRBJ2-5; no definite D call. Looked up from germline, CDR1 is SSHAT and CDR2 is FNYEAQ (reference sequence). Trimming took 0 bases from V and 0 from J, leaving 14 bases between them. There are 17 residues in the CDR3. The CDR3 loop is CASSLAPWQDNQETQYF. The DNA for the CDR3 is TGTGCCAGCAGCTTAGCACCGTGGCAGGATAACCAAGAGACCCAGTACTTC.

This clonotype was seen at least ten times. The J gene is TRBJ1-5, the V gene TRBV12-3 or TRBV12-4; 10 bases fit TRBD1. The ends lost 5 bases at V and 0 bases at J; junction bases unmatched: 13. The CDR3 has 19 amino acids. CDR3 DNA: TGTGCCAGCAGTCCCACGCCCAGACAGGGGGCGTCTAGCAATCAGCCCCAGCATTTT. Translating it yields CASSPTPRQGASSNQPQHF.

This clonotype appeared many times. The chain joins TRBV27 to TRBJ2-7; TRBD1 might be the D (5 bases). Trimming removed 3 bases at V and 6 bases at J, with 12 bases between. Germline V gene data show CDR1 as MNHEY and CDR2 as SMNVEV (reference sequence). This CDR3 is built from 13 residues. As DNA, the CDR3 is TGTGCCAGCAGTTTTCGGTCAGGGCTCGAGCAGTACTTC. Its translation is CASSFRSGLEQYF.

This clonotype was seen repeatedly, ten times or more. This chain joins TRBV7-9 and TRBJ2-3; possibly TRBD1 or TRBD2 for D (6 bases each). V shed 6 bases and J shed 2 bases, with 18 bases lying between them. Germline V lookup: CDR1 SEHNR, CDR2 FQNEAQ (reference sequence). The CDR3 has 16 amino acids. Written as DNA, the CDR3 is TGTGCCAGCAGTCCACAGGGAGCGGGCTACACAGATACGCAGTATTTT. As protein: CASSPQGAGYTDTQYF.

This clonotype occurred many times. The chain joins TRBV5-6 to TRBJ2-3; no clear D gene. CDR1 and CDR2 (germline): SGHDT, YYEEEE. CDR3 length: 14 amino acids. V was clipped by 4 bases and J by 4 bases, with 13 bases between them. The CDR3: CASSPGRPPDTQYF. CDR3 DNA: TGTGCCAGCAGCCCGGGCAGACCGCCAGATACGCAGTATTTT.

This clonotype occurred many times. The junction and the germline gene differ at one end; a read error may be behind it. The rearrangement joins TRBV6-5 to TRBJ1-5; D is unresolved. The V gene's germline CDR1 is MNHEY and CDR2 SVGAGI. The CDR3 runs 16 residues. The CDR3 nucleotides are TGTGCCAGCAGCCAGACCCCGGCCCAGAGGGATCAGCCCCAGAATTTT. The encoded protein is CASSQTPAQRDQPQNF.

The gene calls are TRBV27 and TRBJ2-2; maybe TRBD2 (5 bases). The CDR3 extends over 15 amino acids. The germline V gene encodes CDR1 MNHEY and CDR2 SMNVEV (reference sequence). Trimming took off 4 bases at V and 7 bases at J, with 16 bases between the two ends. The CDR3 DNA reads TGTGCCAGCAGTTCCCCCCTAGGACTGGGCGGGGAGCTGTTTTTT. Translated: CASSSPLGLGGELFF.

This clonotype has just a few counts. Since a much larger clone is just one base distant, this may be a read error. The CDR3 bases are TGTGCCAGCAGCCCCAGGGTCGGAGAGCCCCAGAATTTT. This encodes CASSPRVGEPQNF. This chain connects TRBV7-2 to TRBJ1-5; a possible D gene is TRBD1 (5 bases). The germline CDR1 and CDR2 sequences are SGHTA and FQGNSA. The CDR3 is 13 residues long.

This clonotype has a count of ten or more. The rearrangement uses TRBV20-1 and TRBJ1-1; D unresolved. Germline lookup yields CDR1 DFQATT and CDR2 SNEGSKA (reference sequence). Trimming stripped 4 bases from V and 3 bases from J, with 6 bases between. CDR3 length: 11 amino acids. The CDR3 coding sequence is TGCAGTGCTAACGCGGACACTGAAGCTTTCTTT. Translated: CSANADTEAFF.

This clonotype was recorded many times. This chain joins TRBV7-9 and TRBJ2-1; TRBD2 matches 7 bases. The germline gives CDR1 SEHNR, CDR2 FQNEAQ (reference sequence). The V segment lost 2 bases and the J segment 8 bases; nucleotides outside the gene matches: 3. CDR3 size: 13 residues. The CDR3 coding sequence is TGTGCCAGCAGCTTAAGGGAGGGCCATGAGCAGTTCTTC. It codes for CASSLREGHEQFF.

On this clonotype itself: This could be a read error, since a much larger clone is one nucleotide away. The rearrangement uses TRBV19 and TRBJ2-1; D is unresolved. CDR1 is LNHDA and CDR2 is SQIVND in the germline V gene (reference sequence). The V gene lost 6 bases and the J gene lost 6 bases, with 12 bases spanning the gap. This CDR3 contains 13 residues. CDR3 region: CASSKLNSNEQFF. The CDR3 DNA follows: TGTGCCAGTAGCAAACTGAACTCCAATGAGCAGTTCTTC.

Many counts were recorded for this clonotype. The chain is built from TRBV5-1 and TRBJ2-1; 7 positions agree with TRBD1. This CDR3 comprises 15 residues. Germline V gene sequence: CDR1 SGHRS, CDR2 YFSETQ. The J segment lost 0 bases and the V segment lost 5 bases, leaving 5 bases of the junction unmatched. The chain's CDR3 is CASRPGTDSYNEQFF. The CDR3 DNA reads TGCGCCAGCAGGCCCGGGACAGACTCCTACAATGAGCAGTTCTTC.

This clonotype was counted at least ten times. The CDR3 protein is CASSSRTGAGELFF. In DNA, the CDR3 is TGCGCCAGCAGCTCCAGGACAGGGGCCGGGGAGCTGTTTTTT. The chain is built from TRBV5-1 and TRBJ2-2; 9 bases map to TRBD1. CDR3 length: 14 residues. Germline CDR1 reads SGHRS; CDR2 reads YFSETQ. The V segment lost 3 bases and the J segment 6 bases; nucleotides outside the gene matches: 3.

This clonotype was counted ten times or more. The chain joins TRBV7-2 to TRBJ1-1; 7 bases align to TRBD1. In germline, CDR1 is SGHTA, CDR2 FQGNSA. This CDR3 has 13 amino acids. The trim removed 8 bases at V and 1 base at J, leaving 4 bases unmatched. This CDR3 is CASCRQGNTEAFF. Here the CDR3 DNA reads TGTGCCAGCTGTAGACAGGGGAACACTGAAGCTTTCTTT.

This clonotype showed up many times. J is TRBJ2-6 and V is TRBV20-1; tentatively, D is TRBD1 or TRBD2 (5 bases each). Germline CDR1 reads DFQATT; CDR2 reads SNEGSKA (reference sequence). The V end lost 2 bases, the J end lost 0 bases, and 11 bases lay between the germline ends. This CDR3 has 16 residues. The CDR3 nucleotides are TGCAGTGCTAGATCGGGACGGATCTCTGGGGCCAACGTCCTGACTTTC. It codes for CSARSGRISGANVLTF.

Only a few counts were recorded for this clonotype. A much larger clone lies one base from this, so it may be a read error. J is TRBJ2-1 and V is TRBV20-1; 7 bases are a match to TRBD2. Germline V CDR1 and CDR2: DFQATT, SNEGSKA (reference sequence). This CDR3 is 14 amino acids long. The CDR3 DNA reads as TGCGGTGCCTGGGGGGACTACCGTTACTATGAGCAGTTCTTC. Its translation is CGAWGDYRYYEQFF.

This clonotype was picked up a small number of times. A single base separates this from a much larger clone, so it may be a read error. This sequence joins TRBV20-1 and TRBJ1-2, with D hard to call. Germline-derived CDR1 and CDR2 are DFQATT and SNEGSKA (reference sequence). CDR3 length: 13 amino acids. V dropped 1 base and J dropped 4 bases, with 10 bases sitting between them. The CDR3 is CSARVTFGYGYTF. The CDR3 region has the DNA TGCAGTGCTAGAGTCACGTTCGGCTATGGCTACACCTTC.

There are many counts of this clonotype. The V call is TRBV5-1, the J call TRBJ2-1, with D possibly matching TRBD2 (7 bases). The CDR3 loop spans 16 amino acids. Germline V gene lookup returns CDR1 SGHRS and CDR2 YFSETQ. The V end lost 4 bases, the J end lost 9 bases, and 23 bases lay between the germline ends. CDR3 residues: CASSPRGAGDGSEQFF. The CDR3 DNA sequence: TGCGCCAGCAGCCCTCGGGGGGCGGGAGACGGGAGTGAGCAGTTCTTC.

This clonotype came up many times. The V gene is TRBV6-5, the J gene TRBJ2-3, with D unclear. The germline CDR1 and CDR2 sequences are MNHEY and SVGAGI. This CDR3 is built from 12 residues. The V and J ends lost 8 bases and 2 bases respectively, with 8 bases between them. This chain's CDR3 is CASGDNTDTQYF. The DNA for the CDR3 is TGTGCCAGCGGCGATAACACAGATACGCAGTATTTT.

This clonotype was seen at least ten times. The gene calls are TRBV29-1 and TRBJ2-7, with 7 bases that match TRBD1. Germline assignment: CDR1 SQVTM and CDR2 ANQGSEA. Germline trimming cut 8 bases from V and 6 bases from J; bases unmatched to any gene: 16. The CDR3 is made up of 14 amino acids. The CDR3 reads CSPPARQGYCEQYF. The CDR3 DNA reads as TGCAGCCCTCCTGCGAGACAGGGTTATTGCGAGCAGTACTTC.

This clonotype was seen at least ten times. The J gene is TRBJ2-4, the V gene TRBV27; TRBD2 agrees at 7 bases. This CDR3 is built from 15 residues. Germline assignment: CDR1 MNHEY and CDR2 SMNVEV (reference sequence). V trimming: 5 bases; J trimming: 3 bases; junction bases outside the gene matches: 7. The CDR3 loop is CASSPGEGNKNIQYF. Written as DNA, the CDR3 is TGTGCCAGCAGTCCGGGGGAGGGGAACAAAAACATTCAGTACTTC.